This TCR beta chain originates from a study of CD8+ T cells in alopecia areata. As to this clone: The target antigen is unknown.

Trimming took 10 bases from V and 2 from J; bases not matched to a gene: 7. Germline loops: CDR1 MNHEY, CDR2 SVGAGI. This CDR3 has 13 residues. cDNA serving as the sequencing template came from extracted, reverse transcribed RNA. The protocol was immunoSEQ multiplex PCR, while the TCRdb copy is restricted to in-frame clones and leaves out a portion. The sample comprises approximately 180,000 clones, approximately 62% of which are singletons, and about 1.5% rests with the top ten. Study conclusions and caveats: Relative to normal scalp, lesional scalp, especially alopecia totalis/universalis, showed higher clonality.

The sample in question was CD4+ T cells sorted from blood, obtained at week 0. This receptor was obtained from a human donor with alopecia areata. This sequence joins TRBV6-5 and TRBJ1-2; TRBD1 matches at 7 bases. DNA for the CDR3: TGTGCCACCTCCCGGGGACAGAACTATGGCTACACCTTC. Its protein product is CATSRGQNYGYTF.